These 30 T cell receptor beta chains came from one sample sequenced in a study of cytomegalovirus exposure and HLA in healthy donors. This PCR relied on a set of 60 Vbeta primers and 13 Jbeta primers. This table comes from immunoSEQ multiplex PCR, and its TCRdb copy is limited to in-frame clones, with some not included. This repertoire comprises about 200,000 clones; its ten largest clones make up 0.74%. The sequenced sample consisted of PBMCs. The source of these receptors is a boy between 5 and 17 years old in good health and CMV-seronegative.

The rearrangement uses TRBV5-1 and TRBJ2-3; no clear D gene. Germline CDR1 reads SGHRS; CDR2 reads YFSETQ. The CDR3 has 13 residues. V shed 4 bases and J shed 1 base, with 7 bases lying between them. Here the CDR3 reads CASSAPGTDTQYF. Here the CDR3 DNA reads TGCGCCAGCAGCGCCCCAGGCACAGATACGCAGTATTTT. Full variable domain (rest looked up from reference TRBV5-1 and TRBJ2-3): KAGVTQTPRYLIKTRGQQVTLSCSPISGHRSVSWYQQTPGQGLQFLFEYFSETQRNKGNFPGRFSGRQFSNSRSEMNVSTLELGDSALYLCASSAPGTDTQYFGPGTRLTVL.

V and J are TRBV19 and TRBJ1-1; TRBD1 might be the D (5 bases). The length of the CDR3 is 14 residues. CDR1 and CDR2 from the germline V gene are LNHDA and SQIVND (reference sequence). Trimming took off 3 bases at V and 5 bases at J, with 13 bases between the two ends. The CDR3 here is CASSMGQVRTEAFF. The CDR3, as DNA: TGTGCCAGTAGTATGGGGCAGGTGAGGACTGAAGCTTTCTTT.

The gene calls are TRBV11-2 and TRBJ2-7; a weak D match, TRBD2 (5 bases). V was shortened by 5 bases and J by 2 bases, with 13 bases between the two germline ends. The CDR3 is 14 amino acids. Per the germline V gene, CDR1 is SGHAT and CDR2 is FQNNGV. The CDR3 protein is CASSDRTGTYEQYF. The DNA for the CDR3 is TGTGCCAGCAGCGACCGGACGGGGACCTACGAGCAGTACTTC.

The gene calls are TRBV6-1 and TRBJ2-5; 10 nucleotides agree with TRBD1. CDR3 length equals 15 residues. J lost 5 bases, V lost 0 bases, and 3 bases had no gene match. Germline V CDR1 and CDR2: MNHNS, SASEGT. The CDR3 bases are TGTGCCAGCAGTGAAGCCCCGGGACAGGGGGAGACCCAGTACTTC. Translation: CASSEAPGQGETQYF.

J is TRBJ1-1 and V is TRBV11-2; TRBD1 matches 7 bases. The J segment lost 7 bases and the V segment lost 3 bases, leaving 14 bases of the junction unmatched. Germline CDR1 reads SGHAT; CDR2 reads FQNNGV. CDR3 length equals 16 residues. Written as DNA, the CDR3 is TGTGCCAGCAGCTTCACTCGACACACCTCAGGGGGTGAAGCTTTCTTT. This codes for CASSFTRHTSGGEAFF.

This chain joins TRBV19 and TRBJ1-1; D is unresolved. Trimming pared 5 bases from V and 6 bases from J, leaving 10 bases between. Germline loops: CDR1 LNHDA, CDR2 SQIVND (reference sequence). This CDR3 region has 12 residues. CDR3 sequence: CASSPPLSEAFF. CDR3 coding DNA: TGTGCCAGTAGTCCCCCCCTATCTGAAGCTTTCTTT.

The genes are TRBV7-9 and TRBJ1-1; TRBD1 aligns across 7 bases. In germline, CDR1 is SEHNR, CDR2 FQNEAQ (reference sequence). There are 15 residues in the CDR3. Unmatched junction bases numbered 11, after V lost 5 bases and J lost 5 bases. CDR3 in amino acids: CASSPRQGRGTEAFF. Here the CDR3 DNA reads TGTGCCAGCAGCCCCCGACAGGGAAGGGGTACTGAAGCTTTCTTT. The whole variable domain, filled in from reference TRBV7-9 and TRBJ1-1, reads DTGVSQNPRHKITKRGQNVTFRCDPISEHNRLYWYRQTLGQGPEFLTYFQNEAQLEKSRLLSDRFSAERPKGSFSTLEIQRTEQGDSAMYLCASSPRQGRGTEAFFGQGTRLTVV.

The rearrangement joins TRBV28 to TRBJ2-3; no clear D. Trimming stripped 5 bases from V and 1 base from J, with 4 bases between. The germline V gene encodes CDR1 MDHEN and CDR2 SYDVKM. CDR3 size: 12 residues. The CDR3 DNA reads as TGTGCCAGCAGTCCGGGCACAGATACGCAGTATTTT. Translated, it gives CASSPGTDTQYF.

This chain uses TRBV19 with TRBJ2-3, with 7 bases lining up with TRBD2. From germline, CDR1 is LNHDA and CDR2 SQIVND (reference sequence). This CDR3 comprises 14 residues. The V and J ends lost 10 bases and 3 bases, in that order; junction bases with no gene match: 10. CDR3: CATRQTSTTDTQYF. CDR3 nucleotides: TGTGCCACCCGACAGACTAGCACGACAGATACGCAGTATTTT.

V gene TRBV18 combines with J gene TRBJ2-7, with a tentative D call TRBD2 (6 bases). The V and J ends lost 5 bases and 0 bases respectively, with 14 bases between them. The germline gives CDR1 KGHSH, CDR2 LQKENI. CDR3 length: 15 amino acids. The CDR3, as DNA: TGTGCCAGCTCATTCTCTAGCGCTGTCTCCTACGAGCAGTACTTC. Residues: CASSFSSAVSYEQYF.

The gene calls are TRBV19 and TRBJ1-3; weak D call: TRBD1 (5 bases). The CDR3 is 16 amino acids. V was clipped by 11 bases and J by 5 bases, with 25 bases between them. Germline V lookup: CDR1 LNHDA, CDR2 SQIVND (reference sequence). The CDR3 loop reads CAQLRKRGPDRNTIYF. The CDR3 DNA reads as TGTGCCCAGCTACGAAAAAGAGGCCCGGACAGAAACACCATATATTTT.

The V and J genes are TRBV25-1 and TRBJ2-7, with a possible D match to TRBD2 (5 bases). Trimming removed 0 bases from V and 7 bases from J, with 10 bases in between. The CDR3 spans 13 residues. From germline, CDR1 is MGHDK and CDR2 SYGVNS. The CDR3 region is CASSEYHRGEQYF. The CDR3 bases are TGTGCCAGCAGTGAATACCACCGGGGAGAGCAGTACTTC.

This chain uses TRBV27 with TRBJ1-2; 8 bases match TRBD1. The germline V gene has CDR1 MNHEY and CDR2 SMNVEV (reference sequence). This CDR3 is built from 14 residues. Unmatched junction bases numbered 4, after V lost 3 bases and J lost 4 bases. The CDR3 here is CASSFGQGGYGYTF. CDR3 nucleotide sequence: TGTGCCAGCAGTTTCGGACAGGGCGGCTATGGCTACACCTTC.

Concerning this clone itself: The junction departs from germline at one end; a sequencing error may be responsible. The V gene is TRBV6-5, the J gene TRBJ2-1, with TRBD1 matching 10 bases. CDR3 size: 15 residues. Germline lookup yields CDR1 MNHEY and CDR2 SVGAGI. The CDR3 DNA sequence: TGTGCCAGCAGTTACTCACTGTACGGGACAGGGGAGAACATCTTC. Translating it yields CASSYSLYGTGENIF.

The chain carries TRBV18 and TRBJ1-5; perhaps TRBD1 as D (6 bases). V dropped 6 bases and J dropped 2 bases, with 11 bases sitting between them. This CDR3 has 14 residues. Germline CDR1 reads KGHSH; CDR2 reads LQKENI. CDR3 DNA sequence: TGTGCCAGCTCCAAAGAGGGGGGCAATCAGCCCCAGCATTTT. This translates into CASSKEGGNQPQHF.

The chain uses TRBV28 and TRBJ1-3; perhaps TRBD1 as D (5 bases). Germline CDR1 reads MDHEN; CDR2 reads SYDVKM. The ends were cut back, 2 bases at V and 1 base at J, with 9 bases in the middle. The CDR3 spans 15 residues. DNA for the CDR3: TGTGCCAGCAGTTTACTCCCAGGGTCTGGAAACACCATATATTTT. It codes for CASSLLPGSGNTIYF.

Details on this clone: An end of the junction differs from the germline gene, which may be a read error. The rearrangement links TRBV6-5 to TRBJ1-1, with D perhaps TRBD1 (6 bases). The CDR3 has 14 residues. Germline lookup yields CDR1 MNHEY and CDR2 SVGAGI. Written as DNA, the CDR3 is TGTGCCAGCAGCTACTCAAAAGGGGGGGAGATAGCTTTCTTT. The encoded protein is CASSYSKGGEIAFF.

DNA for the CDR3: TGCGCCAGCAGCCCCGGGGGGACGGTTAACACTGAAGCTTTCTTT. It codes for CASSPGGTVNTEAFF. This chain uses TRBV4-1 with TRBJ1-1; D is perhaps TRBD1 (5 bases). The CDR3 contains 15 residues. V lost 4 bases and J lost 2, with 14 bases in between. From germline, CDR1 is MGHRA and CDR2 YSYEKL.

The V and J genes are TRBV19 and TRBJ2-1; possibly TRBD2 for D (7 bases). The CDR3 length is 14 residues. Germline V gene sequence: CDR1 LNHDA, CDR2 SQIVND (reference sequence). V dropped 8 bases and J dropped 1 base, with 12 bases sitting between them. DNA of the CDR3: TGTGCCAGTCGGGGGGCTCTTTCCTACAATGAGCAGTTCTTC. It yields the protein CASRGALSYNEQFF. The variable domain in full, with the rest retrieved from reference TRBV19 and TRBJ2-1, is DGGITQSPKYLFRKEGQNVTLSCEQNLNHDAMYWYRQDPGQGLRLIYYSQIVNDFQKGDIAEGYSVSREKKESFPLTVTSAQKNPTAFYLCASRGALSYNEQFFGPGTRLTVL.

Notes on this clone: Compared with germline, one end of the junction differs, possibly owing to a read error. Other DNA sequences in the same sample also yield this CDR3. The rearrangement links TRBV4-1 to TRBJ1-1; tentatively, D is TRBD1 (5 bases). CDR3 length equals 13 residues. CDR1 and CDR2 (germline): MGHRA, YSYEKL. CDR3 nucleotide sequence: TGCGCCAGCAGCCAAGATTCGCGGAGGGGAGAACTTTTT. It encodes CASSQDSRRGELF.

The rearrangement uses TRBV25-1 and TRBJ1-2, with D maybe TRBD1 (5 bases). V was cut by 4 bases and J by 0 bases, with 9 bases left in between. The CDR3 is 14 amino acids. Germline V CDR1 and CDR2: MGHDK, SYGVNS. The CDR3 reads CASSGQQANYGYTF. CDR3 DNA: TGTGCCAGCAGTGGACAGCAAGCTAACTATGGCTACACCTTC.

This chain uses TRBV4-1 with TRBJ1-4, with D unresolved. CDR1 and CDR2 (germline): MGHRA, YSYEKL. The CDR3 spans 15 residues. The V end was cut by 2 bases, the J end by 8 bases, with 15 bases between. The CDR3 here is CASSQLRNSWEKLFF. The CDR3 nucleotides are TGCGCCAGCAGCCAACTAAGGAACAGCTGGGAAAAACTGTTTTTT.

The rearrangement joins TRBV28 to TRBJ1-2; 8 nucleotides agree with TRBD1. J gave up 5 bases and V 2 bases, and 13 bases lay outside the gene matches. Germline V CDR1 and CDR2: MDHEN, SYDVKM. The CDR3 sequence is 17 residues long. CDR3 in amino acids: CASSLISGGDRRYGYTF. The CDR3 coding sequence is TGTGCCAGCAGTTTAATTTCAGGGGGCGACCGTAGGTATGGCTACACCTTC.

V gene TRBV10-2 combines with J gene TRBJ2-1, with 15 bases lining up with TRBD2. V shed 6 bases, J shed 3 bases, and the junction held 18 bases outside the gene matches. CDR1 and CDR2 from the germline V gene are WSHSY and SAAADI. The CDR3 sequence is 21 residues long. CDR3 in amino acids: CASRPISGTSGGSPVYNEQFF. Here the CDR3 DNA reads TGCGCCAGCAGGCCTATCTCCGGGACTAGCGGGGGGTCACCTGTCTACAATGAGCAGTTCTTC.

J is TRBJ2-2 and V is TRBV7-2; D is ambiguous. V was clipped by 7 bases and J by 4 bases, with 7 bases between them. This CDR3 comprises 12 residues. Germline V gene lookup returns CDR1 SGHTA and CDR2 FQGNSA. DNA of the CDR3: TGTGCCAGCATAACGGGCACCGGGGAGCTGTTTTTT. Encoded protein: CASITGTGELFF.

The V call is TRBV9, the J call TRBJ1-2, with D unresolved. CDR1 and CDR2 (germline): SGDLS, YYNGEE. Trimming took 4 bases from V and 5 from J, leaving 24 bases between them. The length of the CDR3 is 17 residues. The CDR3 loop is CASSSRGGSSVSYGYTF. The CDR3 bases are TGTGCCAGCAGCTCCCGTGGCGGGTCCTCCGTCTCTTATGGCTACACCTTC.

As DNA, the CDR3 is TGTGCCAGCAGCCCTCCTCCCCGGACAGGGTTAATGGATGGCTACACCTTC. Translating it yields CASSPPPRTGLMDGYTF. The chain employs TRBV5-4 and TRBJ1-2; 8 nucleotides match TRBD1. The germline CDR1 and CDR2 sequences are SGHNT and YYREEE (reference sequence). The CDR3 extends over 17 amino acids. The ends lost 4 bases at V and 6 bases at J; junction bases unmatched: 17.

The V and J genes are TRBV4-1 and TRBJ2-7; D perhaps matches TRBD1 (6 bases). Trimming removed 0 bases at V and 3 bases at J, with 15 bases between. The germline V gene has CDR1 MGHRA and CDR2 YSYEKL. The CDR3 runs 16 residues. Written as DNA, the CDR3 is TGCGCCAGCAGCCAAGATAGGGGGTCCAGAGGCTACGAGCAGTACTTC. It is translated as CASSQDRGSRGYEQYF.

The CDR3 nucleotides read TGTGCCAGCAGCCGGGGGGGCGGAATCATGAACACTGAAGCTTTCTTT. This encodes CASSRGGGIMNTEAFF. V and J are TRBV7-8 and TRBJ1-1; possibly TRBD1 for D (6 bases). V lost 5 bases and J 0 bases, leaving 16 bases between the germline ends. There are 16 residues in the CDR3. From germline, CDR1 is SGHVS and CDR2 FQNEAQ.

The chain uses TRBV6-6 and TRBJ2-1; 8 positions match TRBD1. Per the germline V gene, CDR1 is MNHNY and CDR2 is SVGAGI (reference sequence). After removal of 6 bases from V and 12 bases from J, the junction contained 10 bases not matched to a gene. The CDR3 is 13 amino acids. In DNA, the CDR3 is TGTGCCAGCAGCCCCCGGGACAGGCGGGGGCAGTTCTTC. Translating gives CASSPRDRRGQFF.